These T cell receptor beta chains were read from a single sample in a study of response to subunit inactivated influenza vaccine. TCRdb analysed the RT-PCR reads with MiXCR anew, one entry per CDR3 protein. This table has over 300,000 distinct CDR3 sequences, 21% appearing once. The material sequenced was PBMCs from blood, taken 21 months after vaccination. Source of these receptors: a man between 45 and 75 years old who received an inactivated influenza vaccine. The CDR3 runs from the conserved cysteine through the conserved F or W. The D gene is left open where the match is weak. Part of the rows lack a size; the others show once, few, many or a class for expanded clones.

TRBD1	TRBV18	.	12	TRBJ1-1	TGTGCCAGCTCAACAGGGGACACTGAAGCTTTCTTT	CASSTGDTEAFF
.	TRBV18	few	11	TRBJ2-1	TGTGCCAGCTCGGGGAACAATGAGCAGTTCTTC	CASSGNNEQFF
.	TRBV20-1	.	16	TRBJ2-7	TGCAGTGCCGAAGGCCCTAGCTGGGGTTCATCCTACGAGCAGTACTTC	CSAEGPSWGSSYEQYF
.	TRBV19	.	15	TRBJ1-2	TGTGCCAGTAGTAAAACGACAGCTACCAACTATGGCTACACCTTC	CASSKTTATNYGYTF
TRBD1	TRBV5-1	few	19	TRBJ1-5	TGCGCCAGCAGCCGGGGGGCAGGGGGCTTCCTTCGGGGCAATCAGCCCCAGCATTTT	CASSRGAGGFLRGNQPQHF
.	TRBV11-2	.	12	TRBJ2-1	TGTGCCAGCAGCCCCCATAGGGATGAGCAGTTCTTC	CASSPHRDEQFF
TRBD1	TRBV20-1	many	16	TRBJ1-5	TGCAGTGCTAGTCTTGGGACAGGTTATAGCAATCAGCCCCAGCATTTT	CSASLGTGYSNQPQHF
.	TRBV5-1	few	16	TRBJ2-2	TGCGCCACCCAACCGGGCGGAACTCTGAACACCGGGGAGCTGTTTTTT	CATQPGGTLNTGELFF
.	TRBV10-1	.	13	TRBJ1-2	TGCGCCAGCAGTGATGAGGGGGGAAGTGGCTACACCTTC	CASSDEGGSGYTF
TRBD1	TRBV10-3	few	13	TRBJ2-3	TGTGCCATCAGGGACAGGGAGACAGATACGCAGTATTTT	CAIRDRETDTQYF
.	TRBV7-9	.	16	TRBJ1-6	TGTGCCAGCAGCGCCGGCGAACTGGGACGTAATTCACCCCTCCACTTT	CASSAGELGRNSPLHF
.	TRBV29-1	.	13	TRBJ2-5	TGCAGCGCCAAGACTAGGTACCAAGAGACCCAGTACTTC	CSAKTRYQETQYF
.	TRBV24-1	few	13	TRBJ1-1	TGTGCCACCAGTGATTTGTTGAACACTGAAGCTTTCTTT	CATSDLLNTEAFF
TRBD1	TRBV15	many	15	TRBJ1-5	TGTGCCACCAGCAGAGATGGGACAGTCAATCAGCCCCAGCATTTT	CATSRDGTVNQPQHF
.	TRBV20-1	many	13	TRBJ2-1	TGCAGTGCTCTGTCGCCAGGCTACAATGAGCAGTTCTTC	CSALSPGYNEQFF
.	TRBV11-3	.	13	TRBJ1-1	TGTGCCAGCGGCTTAGATACGAGAACTGAAGCTTTCTTT	CASGLDTRTEAFF
TRBD1	TRBV5-6	few	14	TRBJ1-4	TGTGCCAGCAGCAACACAGGGGATGGGGAAAAACTGTTTTTT	CASSNTGDGEKLFF
.	TRBV18	.	13	TRBJ2-7	TGTGCCAGCTCACCACCGACGGAAGTCGAGCAGTACTTC	CASSPPTEVEQYF
.	TRBV4-3	few	13	TRBJ2-1	TGCGCCAGCAGCCCCCTTGTCGGGACCGAGCAGTTCTTC	CASSPLVGTEQFF
.	TRBV20-1	.	13	TRBJ2-3	TGCAGTGCTAGAGATAACAGCGCAAGTACGCAGTATTTT	CSARDNSASTQYF
TRBD1	TRBV6-5	.	17	TRBJ1-6	TGTGCCAGCAGTTACTATCTGGGGACAGGGGGTAATTCACCCCTCCACTTT	CASSYYLGTGGNSPLHF
TRBD2	TRBV20-1	.	16	TRBJ2-7	TGCAGTGCTAGAGGAGCTACGGGGCGGGAGGGGTACGAGCAGTACTTC	CSARGATGREGYEQYF
TRBD2	TRBV29-1	.	16	TRBJ2-1	TGCAGCACCGAAGGGACTAGCGGGGCGGTAGGCAATGAGCAGTTCTTC	CSTEGTSGAVGNEQFF
.	TRBV20-1	.	13	TRBJ2-7	TGCAGTGCCACCGACCCCGGGGTCGGTGAGCAGTACTTC	CSATDPGVGEQYF
.	TRBV7-2	.	13	TRBJ2-7	TGTGCCAGCAGCTTAGCACAGAGCTACGAGCAGTACTTC	CASSLAQSYEQYF
TRBD1	TRBV12-3/TRBV12-4	few	14	TRBJ2-7	TGTGCCAGCAGTTTCGGACAGGGGGTGTACGAGCAGTACTTC	CASSFGQGVYEQYF
.	TRBV29-1	few	17	TRBJ1-1	TGCAGCGCCAAGGACAGAGCGGGTCGGCCCGTAAACACTGAAGCTTTCTTT	CSAKDRAGRPVNTEAFF
.	TRBV21-1	once	17	TRBJ2-7	TGTGCCAGCAGCCCCACATCCCCCCCCAGGGTTCCGGGAGAGCAGTACTTC	CASSPTSPPRVPGEQYF
TRBD2	TRBV2	few	17	TRBJ2-3	TGTGCCAGCAGCAGAAATGCGGGACTAGCGGTTACAGATACGCAGTATTTT	CASSRNAGLAVTDTQYF
.	TRBV10-3	many	16	TRBJ2-5	TGTGCCATCAGTGAGCGGGGTGCATCTGGTCAAGAGACCCAGTACTTC	CAISERGASGQETQYF
TRBD1	TRBV20-1	few	14	TRBJ1-1	TGCAGTGCGGGACAGGGGGCTTGGGGCACTGAAGCTTTCTTT	CSAGQGAWGTEAFF
TRBD1	TRBV4-1	.	17	TRBJ2-7	TGCGCCAGCAGCCCATTAAGCGGAAGGGGGCTTGATGGTGGGCAGTACTTC	CASSPLSGRGLDGGQYF
.	TRBV6-5	few	14	TRBJ2-2	TGTGCCAGCAGTTCCGGGCCAGCCCCGGTTCGACTGTTTTTT	CASSSGPAPVRLFF
.	TRBV5-5	.	14	TRBJ2-5	TGTGCCAGCAGAGGAGGGACTTTTCAAGAGACCCAGTACTTC	CASRGGTFQETQYF
.	TRBV12-3/TRBV12-4	.	18	TRBJ1-1	TGTGCCAGCAGTTTTCCTATTATCGGGGACCTCATGAACACTGAAGCTTTCTTT	CASSFPIIGDLMNTEAFF
.	TRBV3-1	few	13	TRBJ2-1	TGTGCCAGCAGCCTCTGGACCTACGGTGAGCAGTTCTTC	CASSLWTYGEQFF
TRBD1	TRBV6-2/TRBV6-3	.	17	TRBJ2-6	TGTGCCAGCAGCCCGGGACAGGGTAATGCTGGGGCCAACGTCCTGACTTTC	CASSPGQGNAGANVLTF
.	TRBV5-5	few	16	TRBJ1-4	TGTGCCAGCAGCCTTGGTTTATCGGGGGGCAATGAAAAACTGTTTTTT	CASSLGLSGGNEKLFF
.	TRBV29-1	few	11	TRBJ1-2	TGCAGCGTTGGGGATTACTATGGCTACACCTTC	CSVGDYYGYTF
.	TRBV11-2	few	16	TRBJ2-5	TGTGCCAGCAGCCCCGGACAGCGAATAGACGGAGAGACCCAGTACTTC	CASSPGQRIDGETQYF
.	TRBV11-1	.	18	TRBJ2-5	TGTGCCAGCAGCCCGGGGTTTGGCTCGGACGGACCTCAAGAGACCCAGTACTTC	CASSPGFGSDGPQETQYF
TRBD1	TRBV5-1	many	16	TRBJ1-4	TGCGCCAGCAGCTTGGGATCGGGACAGAATAATGAAAAACTGTTTTTT	CASSLGSGQNNEKLFF
.	TRBV6-2/TRBV6-3	.	14	TRBJ2-7	TGTGCCAGCACCTCCCCTCGCGGAACCTACGAGCAGTACTTC	CASTSPRGTYEQYF
.	TRBV12-3/TRBV12-4	many	16	TRBJ1-5	TGTGCCAGCAGTCCCAGAGTCTCAGGGAGCAATCAGCCCCAGCATTTT	CASSPRVSGSNQPQHF
TRBD1	TRBV29-1	.	14	TRBJ2-7	TGCAGCGTTGAAGAGACAGGGCCCGGCTACGAGCAGTACTTC	CSVEETGPGYEQYF
.	TRBV5-1	few	15	TRBJ1-6	TGCGCCAGCAGCTCGGAGACAGTCTATAATTCACCCCTCCACTTT	CASSSETVYNSPLHF
TRBD2	TRBV19	.	14	TRBJ2-2	TGTGCCAGTTCTAGCGGGGGTAACACCGGGGAGCTGTTTTTT	CASSSGGNTGELFF
.	TRBV30	.	17	TRBJ2-2	TGTGCCTGGAGTGTACCCGGGACATACGCGAACACCGGGGAGCTGTTTTTT	CAWSVPGTYANTGELFF
.	TRBV11-2	.	15	TRBJ2-1	TGTGCCAGCAGCTTAGATCCATCCCCGGGGGCCGGGCAGTTCTTC	CASSLDPSPGAGQFF
.	TRBV12-3/TRBV12-4	.	14	TRBJ2-5	TGTGCCAGCAGTTTTCTTGGTTCCCAAGAGACCCAGTACTTC	CASSFLGSQETQYF
.	TRBV5-1	few	16	TRBJ1-4	TGCGCCAGCAGCCTCGGCGGGGACGGCAGTTTCGAAAAACTGTTTTTT	CASSLGGDGSFEKLFF
.	TRBV10-2	.	16	TRBJ2-7	TGCGCCAGCTACCATTCTACTAGCCCGAGCTCCTACGAGCAGTACTTC	CASYHSTSPSSYEQYF
.	TRBV19	.	14	TRBJ1-1	TGTGCCAGTAGGGAGCCTGATAGAAACACTGAAGCTTTCTTT	CASREPDRNTEAFF
TRBD1	TRBV7-9	many	13	TRBJ1-6	TGTGCCAGCAGCTCGAACCGACAGGGTTTCCTCCACTTT	CASSSNRQGFLHF
.	TRBV9	few	17	TRBJ1-2	TGTGCCAGCACCCTGGGGGGTGCAGAATCCACCTATTCTGGCTACACCTTC	CASTLGGAESTYSGYTF
.	TRBV15	.	14	TRBJ2-3	TGTGCCACCAGCGAGCCCCCAGGAGCAGATACGCAGTATTTT	CATSEPPGADTQYF
TRBD1	TRBV29-1	.	12	TRBJ1-4	TGCAGCGTGGGGGACAGTTATGAAAAACTGTTTTTT	CSVGDSYEKLFF
TRBD2	TRBV11-1	.	15	TRBJ2-7	TGTGCCAGCAGCTTGACTAGCGGGGCCTCCTACGAGCAGTACTTC	CASSLTSGASYEQYF
.	TRBV6-1	many	15	TRBJ1-6	TGTGCCAGCAGGGGGAGTAGGACGGAGAATTCACCCCTCCACTTT	CASRGSRTENSPLHF
TRBD1	TRBV12-3/TRBV12-4	few	13	TRBJ1-4	TGTGCCAGCGGGATGACAGGGGATGAAAAACTGTTTTTT	CASGMTGDEKLFF